A single T cell receptor beta chain is shown here with its context. CDR3 size: 13 residues. Germline CDR1 is MGHRA and CDR2 is YSYEKL. Trimming took 0 bases from V and 6 from J, leaving 5 bases between them. The sample comes from a study of PD-L1 blockade in urothelial cancer. About the study: Between 0 and 3 chemotherapy regimens preceded treatment for each patient. Samples came from 3 weeks, at the second dose, and 6 weeks into treatment. Median blood clonality was about 0.086, with some 89,000 unique TCRs.

TCRdb's table, derived via immunoSEQ multiplex PCR, lists solely in-frame clones and lacks some. The sample has 40,000 to 55,000 clones; about 80% are singletons. This rearrangement joins TRBV4-1 to TRBJ2-2; D call uncertain. The TCR originated in a man aged 35-49 years with urothelial cancer. The sample here was PBMCs, taken around atezolizumab (anti-PD-L1) treatment. The CDR3 loop reads CASSQERSGELFF. The CDR3 coding sequence is TGCGCCAGCAGCCAAGAGAGGTCCGGGGAGCTGTTTTTT.